The 27 T cell receptor beta chains in this list originate from one sample, sequenced in a study of spatial heterogeneity in lung cancer. Study results and limitations: Counts of expanded intratumoral alpha and beta TCRs tracked tumor mutation counts.

The time point here: sample taken at primary tumor resection. Antigen specificity for these receptors is unknown. Via MiXCR, TCRdb re-called the 5' RACE reads, giving one row per CDR3 protein. The table records around 26,000 distinct CDR3 sequences, over 7.5% of them present only once. The sample in question was lung tumor tissue, obtained at surgery. The source of these receptors is a male donor with early-stage non-small cell lung cancer.

This clonotype appeared a few times. J is TRBJ2-3 and V is TRBV5-1; the D gene is possibly TRBD2 (6 bases). Germline assignment: CDR1 SGHRS and CDR2 YFSETQ. V was cut by 1 base and J by 1 base, with 16 bases left in between. The CDR3 covers 17 residues. Written as DNA, the CDR3 is TGCGCCAGCAGCTTGACAACACTAGCTTCCCGCACAGATACGCAGTATTTT. As protein: CASSLTTLASRTDTQYF.

At least ten counts were recorded for this clonotype. The chain combines TRBV15 with TRBJ2-5; D possibly corresponds to TRBD1 (6 bases). Germline loops: CDR1 LNHNV, CDR2 YYDKDF (reference sequence). The CDR3 has 16 amino acids. V was pared by 0 bases and J by 4 bases, with 15 bases between. This CDR3 reads CATSREGARQRETQYF. The CDR3, as DNA: TGTGCCACCAGCAGAGAGGGGGCCCGACAGCGAGAGACCCAGTACTTC.

This clonotype was detected ten times or more. The chain employs TRBV28 and TRBJ2-3; D is unclear. This CDR3 contains 11 residues. Deletions cut 8 bases from V and 4 bases from J, with 7 bases between. Germline V gene data show CDR1 as MDHEN and CDR2 as SYDVKM. Here the CDR3 reads CASVTADTQYF. The CDR3 region has the DNA TGTGCCAGCGTTACGGCAGATACGCAGTATTTT.

This clonotype was picked up a small number of times. The gene calls are TRBV5-1 and TRBJ2-5; D call uncertain. CDR1 and CDR2 (germline): SGHRS, YFSETQ. The CDR3 is made up of 16 amino acids. V was trimmed by 0 bases and J by 1 base, leaving 13 bases between them. CDR3 bases: TGCGCCAGCAGCTTGGGGCAAGTTACCTTCCAAGAGACCCAGTACTTC. Its protein is CASSLGQVTFQETQYF.

This clonotype turned up a few times. The chain has TRBV7-2 and TRBJ2-1; D is perhaps TRBD2 (5 bases). The germline V and J ends were trimmed by 1 base and 6 bases, with 10 bases remaining between them. The CDR3 spans 14 residues. CDR1 is SGHTA and CDR2 is FQGNSA in the germline V gene. The CDR3 loop is CASSLGAGPNEQFF. The CDR3 nucleotides read TGTGCCAGCAGCTTAGGGGCGGGCCCCAATGAGCAGTTCTTC.

The V gene is TRBV5-1, the J gene TRBJ2-5; 7 nucleotides align to TRBD2. CDR1 is SGHRS and CDR2 is YFSETQ in the germline V gene. The V and J ends lost 1 base and 2 bases, in that order; junction bases with no gene match: 11. This CDR3 is built from 17 residues. CDR3 in DNA: TGCGCCAGCAGCTTGAATCGGAGCGGGGTGACACAAGAGACCCAGTACTTC. Its translation: CASSLNRSGVTQETQYF.

Many counts were recorded for this clonotype. The chain carries TRBV20-1 and TRBJ2-6; 8 nucleotides line up with TRBD1. Germline V gives CDR1 DFQATT, CDR2 SNEGSKA (reference sequence). CDR3 length: 15 amino acids. V trimming: 6 bases; J trimming: 2 bases; junction bases outside the gene matches: 6. In DNA, the CDR3 is TGCAGTGCGCCGGACAGGGAGGCTGGGGCCAACGTCCTGACTTTC. Translated: CSAPDREAGANVLTF.

This clonotype was counted at least ten times. The genes are TRBV7-2 and TRBJ2-1, with TRBD2 matching 12 bases. J lost 8 bases, V lost 2 bases, and 4 bases had no gene match. The CDR3 sequence is 15 residues long. The V gene's germline CDR1 is SGHTA and CDR2 FQGNSA. The CDR3 DNA sequence: TGTGCCAGCAGCTTACCTAGCGGGGGGGTATATGAGCAGTTCTTC. Translating gives CASSLPSGGVYEQFF.

Ten or more counts support this clonotype. The rearrangement uses TRBV9 and TRBJ1-2, with TRBD1 identical over 7 bases. V was clipped by 3 bases and J by 7 bases; unmatched bases: 12. This CDR3 has 15 amino acids. Germline lookup yields CDR1 SGDLS and CDR2 YYNGEE. For the CDR3, the DNA is TGTGCCAGCAGCGCGACAGGGAAGGGAAATCGTGGCTACACCTTC. This translates into CASSATGKGNRGYTF.

The genes are TRBV20-1 and TRBJ2-3; maybe TRBD1 (7 bases). This CDR3 has 18 residues. V lost 0 bases and J lost 8, with 27 bases in between. In germline, CDR1 is DFQATT, CDR2 SNEGSKA (reference sequence). CDR3 nucleotide sequence: TGCAGTGCTAGAGATTCCAGCAGGGGGGTTTATTTATCCGGTACGCAGTATTTT. Its protein product is CSARDSSRGVYLSGTQYF.

The chain has TRBV23-1 and TRBJ2-7, with D hard to call. TRBV23-1 is treated as an ORF (open reading frame) with a function not yet certain. V was trimmed by 4 bases and J by 0 bases, leaving 10 bases between them. This CDR3 comprises 14 residues. Here the CDR3 DNA reads TGCGCCAGCAGTCCCTCTATAGTCTCCTACGAGCAGTACTTC. Translated: CASSPSIVSYEQYF.

This clonotype was found many times. The J gene is TRBJ1-1, the V gene TRBV29-1; D gene ambiguous. V lost 2 bases and J lost 1, with 8 bases in between. CDR3 length: 13 amino acids. Germline assignment: CDR1 SQVTM and CDR2 ANQGSEA. The CDR3 nucleotides are TGCAGCGTTGAATTACGGAAGAACACTGAAGCTTTCTTT. Encoded protein: CSVELRKNTEAFF.

A word on this clonotype: A read error may produce the germline difference seen at one junction end. The chain combines TRBV5-1 with TRBJ2-1; 11 nucleotides align to TRBD1. CDR1 is SGHRS, CDR2 YFSETQ, per germline. The CDR3 covers 13 residues. In DNA, the CDR3 is TGCGTCAGCAATCGGGACAGGGGGAATGAGCAGTTCTTC. Translated: CVSNRDRGNEQFF.

By frequency in the sample, this clonotype is medium-sized. The chain couples TRBV28 to TRBJ2-7, with TRBD2 identical over 11 bases. Trimming took 3 bases from V and 2 from J; bases not matched to a gene: 3. This CDR3 spans 15 amino acids. Germline V gene sequence: CDR1 MDHEN, CDR2 SYDVKM. CDR3 in amino acids: CASSLTSGTPYEQYF. The CDR3 DNA sequence: TGTGCCAGCAGTTTGACTAGCGGGACCCCCTACGAGCAGTACTTC.

The genes are TRBV7-2 and TRBJ2-3; TRBD2 matches 9 bases. Germline loops: CDR1 SGHTA, CDR2 FQGNSA. This CDR3 contains 15 residues. V was clipped by 4 bases and J by 3 bases; unmatched bases: 5. The CDR3 coding sequence is TGTGCCAGCAGCTCCCGACTAGCGGAAACAGATACGCAGTATTTT. Translated: CASSSRLAETDTQYF.

This clonotype was seen only a few times. The chain has TRBV7-8 and TRBJ2-3, with D unresolved. The CDR3 is 17 amino acids. Germline values: CDR1 SGHVS, CDR2 FQNEAQ. Between the trimmed V and J ends, which lost 5 bases and 2 bases, there was a span of 20 bases. This CDR3 is CASSHAIQELFTDTQYF. CDR3 DNA: TGTGCCAGCAGCCACGCCATTCAGGAATTGTTCACAGATACGCAGTATTTT. Supplemented by reference TRBV7-8 and TRBJ2-3, the full variable domain reads GAGVSQSPRYKVAKRGQDVALRCDPISGHVSLFWYQQALGQGPEFLTYFQNEAQLDKSGLPSDRFFAERPEGSVSTLKIQRTQQEDSAVYLCASSHAIQELFTDTQYFGPGTRLTVL.

This clonotype was detected many times. The chain recombines TRBV28 with TRBJ1-1; maybe TRBD1 (6 bases). The CDR3 consists of 14 residues. The germline V gene has CDR1 MDHEN and CDR2 SYDVKM. The V gene lost 4 bases and the J gene lost 5 bases, with 14 bases spanning the gap. The CDR3 spells CASSSLTGRTEAFF. The DNA of the CDR3 is TGTGCCAGCAGTTCCTTGACAGGTAGGACTGAAGCTTTCTTT.

This clonotype has just a few counts. V usage is TRBV3-1 and J usage is TRBJ2-7, with D uncertain. V dropped 3 bases and J dropped 3 bases, with 9 bases sitting between them. Germline CDR1 reads LGHDT; CDR2 reads YNNKEL (reference sequence). This CDR3 comprises 13 residues. CDR3 protein: CASSQAGFYEQYF. The CDR3, as DNA: TGTGCCAGCAGCCAGGCAGGATTCTACGAGCAGTACTTC.

Of note for this clonotype: It may be a read error: a sequence one base away is much more abundant. For the CDR3, the DNA is TGTGCCAGCAGCCCAACGGGCGAAAACACTGAAGCTTTCTTT. Translation gives CASSPTGENTEAFF. The chain recombines TRBV9 with TRBJ1-1; D remains ambiguous. With 4 bases removed from V and 2 bases from J, the gap between germline ends came to 12 bases. The CDR3 has 14 residues. CDR1 and CDR2 (germline): SGDLS, YYNGEE.

This clonotype was counted ten times or more. The genes are TRBV30 and TRBJ2-7; tentatively, D is TRBD2 (6 bases). Trimming shortened V by 1 base and J by 1 base, and 11 bases separated the two germline ends. The CDR3 has 14 residues. The germline CDR1 and CDR2 sequences are GTSNPN and SVGIG (reference sequence). This CDR3 is CAWSAGRFSYEQYF. CDR3 DNA: TGTGCCTGGAGTGCAGGGAGGTTTTCCTACGAGCAGTACTTC.

This clonotype is labeled as medium-sized. The gene calls are TRBV4-3 and TRBJ1-3, with no clear D. Germline lookup yields CDR1 LGHNA and CDR2 YSLEER. The CDR3 totals 13 residues. Trimming removed 0 bases at V and 4 bases at J, with 4 bases between. CDR3 coding DNA: TGCGCCAGCAGCCAAGAACCGGGAAACACCATATATTTT. It codes for CASSQEPGNTIYF.

Ten or more counts support this clonotype. CDR3 sequence: CATQGGTGELFF. In nucleotides, the CDR3 is TGTGCCACGCAAGGTGGCACCGGGGAGCTGTTTTTT. The chain recombines TRBV10-3 with TRBJ2-2; no firm D call. The CDR3 extends over 12 amino acids. The V end was cut by 10 bases, the J end by 4 bases, with 10 bases between. The germline CDR1 and CDR2 sequences are ENHRY and SYGVKD.

This clonotype was observed many times. Here the CDR3 DNA reads TGCGCCAGCAGCTTGGCCAAGGGGGCCCTCTCTGGGGCCAACGTCCTGACTTTC. Translated: CASSLAKGALSGANVLTF. The chain carries TRBV5-1 and TRBJ2-6; TRBD1 matches 7 bases. The CDR3 contains 18 residues. CDR1 and CDR2 from the germline V gene are SGHRS and YFSETQ. J gave up 0 bases and V 0 bases, and 6 bases lay outside the gene matches.

This clonotype was detected ten times or more. V usage is TRBV6-5 and J usage is TRBJ2-1; 14 bases are shared with TRBD2. The length of the CDR3 is 15 residues. Germline V gene sequence: CDR1 MNHEY, CDR2 SVGAGI. V dropped 6 bases and J dropped 10; count of bases not matched to a gene: 8. Here the CDR3 reads CASSRTSGGHGEQFF. DNA for the CDR3: TGTGCCAGCAGCCGGACTAGCGGGGGGCACGGGGAGCAGTTCTTC.

Many counts were recorded for this clonotype. The chain's CDR3 is CASSYRGGINSPLHF. For the CDR3, the DNA is TGTGCCAGCAGTTACAGGGGAGGGATCAATTCACCCCTCCACTTT. The V and J genes are TRBV6-5 and TRBJ1-6; D possibly corresponds to TRBD1 (5 bases). Germline V gives CDR1 MNHEY, CDR2 SVGAGI. With 2 bases removed from V and 7 bases from J, the gap between germline ends came to 12 bases. The CDR3 sequence is 15 residues long.

This clonotype came up many times. The V gene is TRBV18, the J gene TRBJ2-7; 9 bases align to TRBD2. Germline trimming cut 0 bases from V and 6 bases from J; bases unmatched to any gene: 3. CDR1 and CDR2 from the germline V gene are KGHSH and LQKENI. This CDR3 is 14 amino acids long. Here the CDR3 reads CASSPPSGRSEQYF. The CDR3 DNA follows: TGTGCCAGCTCACCACCGAGCGGGAGGAGCGAGCAGTACTTC.

Only a few counts were recorded for this clonotype. Relative to the germline gene, one junction end is altered; a read error may explain this. The rearrangement joins TRBV20-1 to TRBJ2-7; 9 positions match TRBD1. Germline-derived CDR1 and CDR2 are DFQATT and SNEGSKA (reference sequence). The CDR3 loop spans 17 amino acids. The CDR3 region has the DNA TGCAGTGCTTTTTTCCCCGACAGGGGGAAGGGATCCTACGAGCAGTATTTC. It is translated as CSAFFPDRGKGSYEQYF.